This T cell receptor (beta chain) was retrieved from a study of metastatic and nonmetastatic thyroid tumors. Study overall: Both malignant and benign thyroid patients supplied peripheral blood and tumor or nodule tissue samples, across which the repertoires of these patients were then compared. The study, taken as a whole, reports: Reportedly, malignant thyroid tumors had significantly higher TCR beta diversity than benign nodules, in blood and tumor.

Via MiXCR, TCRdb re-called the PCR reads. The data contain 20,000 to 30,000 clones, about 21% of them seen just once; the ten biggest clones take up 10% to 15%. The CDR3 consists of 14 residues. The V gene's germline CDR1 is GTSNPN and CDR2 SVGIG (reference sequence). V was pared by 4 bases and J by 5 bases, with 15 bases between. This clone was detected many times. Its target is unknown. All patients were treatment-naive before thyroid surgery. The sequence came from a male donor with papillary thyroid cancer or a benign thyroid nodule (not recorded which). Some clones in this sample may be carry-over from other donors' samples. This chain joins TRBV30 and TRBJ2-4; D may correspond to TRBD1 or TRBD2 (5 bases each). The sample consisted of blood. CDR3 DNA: TGTGCCTGGAAGAAGGGTGAGGGGCAAAACATTCAGTACTTC. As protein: CAWKKGEGQNIQYF.